The 25 T cell receptor beta chains below all came from one sample that was sequenced in a study of CD8 T cells in ankylosing spondylitis. TCRdb independently ran MiXCR on the 5' RACE reads; one entry per CDR3 protein. The table has 230,000 or so distinct CDR3 sequences, 15% to 20% seen once. Input material: blood, either unsorted or a sorted T cell fraction (not recorded which). The receptor set was obtained from a male donor with ankylosing spondylitis or in good health (not recorded which).

Details on this clonotype: The junction does not match germline at one end; this may be a read error. This sequence joins TRBV30 and TRBJ1-5; 7 nucleotides match TRBD1. The V gene's germline CDR1 is GTSNPN and CDR2 SVGIG (reference sequence). The CDR3 consists of 14 residues. The CDR3 loop is CAYRQGGPNQPRHF. The CDR3 DNA reads as TGTGCCTACCGACAGGGAGGACCTAATCAGCCCCGGCATTTT.

The chain couples TRBV27 to TRBJ2-3; D remains unclear. Germline V gene sequence: CDR1 MNHEY, CDR2 SMNVEV (reference sequence). V was clipped by 1 base and J by 6 bases, with 11 bases between them. The CDR3 has 14 amino acids. The DNA of the CDR3 is TGTGCCAGCAGTTTATTGGACCGTCCGGATACGCAGTATTTT. Protein sequence: CASSLLDRPDTQYF.

Many counts were recorded for this clonotype. This chain links TRBV4-2 with TRBJ1-1, with 7 bases identical to TRBD1. CDR3 length: 15 residues. The V segment lost 0 bases and the J segment 0 bases; nucleotides outside the gene matches: 1. CDR1 LGHNA and CDR2 YNFKEQ come from the germline V gene. The CDR3 protein is CASSQEQGMNTEAFF. The CDR3 nucleotides read TGTGCCAGCAGCCAAGAACAGGGGATGAACACTGAAGCTTTCTTT.

The chain links TRBV3-1 to TRBJ2-7; 7 nucleotides match TRBD2. The CDR3 contains 19 residues. In germline, CDR1 is LGHDT, CDR2 YNNKEL (reference sequence). The junction had 24 bases not matched to a gene; V was cut back by 8 bases and J by 2 bases. The CDR3 nucleotides read TGTGCCAGCTGCAAGCTTTTCCCTTCGGGCGGGAGTTCGCCCTACGAGCAGTACTTC. Protein: CASCKLFPSGGSSPYEQYF.

This chain links TRBV19 with TRBJ2-2, with D possibly TRBD2 on 6 matching bases. There are 13 residues in the CDR3. The germline CDR1 and CDR2 sequences are LNHDA and SQIVND (reference sequence). Trimming took off 6 bases at V and 7 bases at J, with 12 bases between the two ends. CDR3 sequence (DNA): TGTGCCAGTAGCCCGGGACTCCTCGGGGAGCTGTTTTTT. It translates to CASSPGLLGELFF.

The chain is built from TRBV7-9 and TRBJ2-3; 9 nucleotides line up with TRBD2. There are 15 residues in the CDR3. Germline loops: CDR1 SEHNR, CDR2 FQNEAQ (reference sequence). Losses at the gene ends were 8 bases for V and 3 bases for J; bases not matched to a gene: 9. Written as DNA, the CDR3 is TGTGCCAGCTCCCCGCGGGAGGGCGAGACAGATACGCAGTATTTT. Its translation is CASSPREGETDTQYF.

This clonotype was detected ten times or more. This chain links TRBV7-8 with TRBJ2-7; TRBD1 aligns across 10 bases. The trim removed 5 bases at V and 4 bases at J, leaving 5 bases unmatched. There are 14 residues in the CDR3. The germline V gene encodes CDR1 SGHVS and CDR2 FQNEAQ. The CDR3 coding sequence is TGTGCCAGCAGCACAGACAGGGGGCTATACGAGCAGTACTTC. Its protein is CASSTDRGLYEQYF.

This clonotype showed up many times. The chain links TRBV5-1 to TRBJ1-6, with no clear D. Germline V gene lookup returns CDR1 SGHRS and CDR2 YFSETQ. V lost 5 bases and J lost 7, with 22 bases in between. This CDR3 is 17 amino acids long. The CDR3 loop is CASSTLHSNLGNSPLHF. In nucleotides, the CDR3 is TGCGCCAGCAGTACTCTACACTCGAACCTGGGAAATTCACCCCTCCACTTT.

The chain is built from TRBV18 and TRBJ2-1, with D unresolved. Germline-derived CDR1 and CDR2 are KGHSH and LQKENI. The CDR3 totals 17 residues. Trimming took 2 bases from V and 7 from J, leaving 21 bases between them. CDR3 sequence (DNA): TGTGCCAGCTCACCAACTTCTGTTCCAGACCCCCATAATGAGCAGTTCTTC. Its translation: CASSPTSVPDPHNEQFF.

The gene calls are TRBV20-1 and TRBJ2-7; 7 bases line up with TRBD1. V was pared by 0 bases and J by 3 bases, with 2 bases of the junction left unmatched. The CDR3 totals 13 residues. Germline loops: CDR1 DFQATT, CDR2 SNEGSKA (reference sequence). CDR3 nucleotides: TGCAGTGCTAGAGAAGGACAGGACTACGAGCAGTACTTC. Its protein is CSAREGQDYEQYF.

Only a few counts were recorded for this clonotype. The chain carries TRBV20-1 and TRBJ1-2, with a tentative D call TRBD1 (5 bases). The V end was cut by 6 bases, the J end by 1 base, with 12 bases between. CDR1 is DFQATT and CDR2 is SNEGSKA in the germline V gene (reference sequence). The CDR3 is 13 amino acids. The CDR3 DNA reads TGCAGTGCGACCGATGACAGTAACTATGGCTACACCTTC. Protein sequence: CSATDDSNYGYTF.

This clonotype appeared a few times. The chain couples TRBV12-3 or TRBV12-4 to TRBJ2-3, with 8 bases that match TRBD1. V shed 8 bases and J 4 bases; nucleotides not matched to a gene: 2. The CDR3 extends over 12 amino acids. CDR3 sequence reads: CASGQGPDTQYF. DNA for the CDR3: TGTGCCAGCGGACAGGGACCAGATACGCAGTATTTT.

The V gene is TRBV6-5, the J gene TRBJ2-7; 9 nucleotides match TRBD2. The CDR3 consists of 14 residues. The V and J ends lost 2 bases and 2 bases, in that order; junction bases with no gene match: 1. Germline-derived CDR1 and CDR2 are MNHEY and SVGAGI. The CDR3 reads CASSYAGGAYEQYF. In nucleotides, the CDR3 is TGTGCCAGCAGTTACGCGGGAGGGGCCTACGAGCAGTACTTC.

This clonotype was seen a handful of times. The chain links TRBV18 to TRBJ1-3; unclear D gene. The CDR3 is 14 amino acids. The germline V gene has CDR1 KGHSH and CDR2 LQKENI. Trimming pared 6 bases from V and 0 bases from J, leaving 9 bases between. CDR3 residues: CASSRDNSGNTIYF. For the CDR3, the DNA is TGTGCCAGCTCCCGAGACAACTCTGGAAACACCATATATTTT.

CDR3: CASSQGGGMAYEQYF. The CDR3 DNA is TGCGCCAGCAGCCAAGGAGGAGGGATGGCCTACGAGCAGTACTTC. The V gene is TRBV4-1, the J gene TRBJ2-7; D possibly corresponds to TRBD2 (6 bases). V was pared by 1 base and J by 2 bases, with 12 bases between. The CDR3 loop spans 15 amino acids. The germline CDR1 and CDR2 sequences are MGHRA and YSYEKL.

This clonotype turned up a few times. This sequence joins TRBV4-2 and TRBJ1-4, with unresolved D. This CDR3 is built from 16 residues. V lost 0 bases and J 6 bases, leaving 14 bases between the germline ends. Germline V gives CDR1 LGHNA, CDR2 YNFKEQ. In DNA form, the CDR3 reads TGTGCCAGCAGCCAAGATCGGTCGTCAATTCATGAAAAACTGTTTTTT. Translated, it gives CASSQDRSSIHEKLFF.

The sample holds a few counts of this clonotype. The J gene is TRBJ1-3, the V gene TRBV6-1; no clear D gene. The V end lost 7 bases, the J end lost 2 bases, and 21 bases lay between the germline ends. This CDR3 has 17 residues. The germline V gene has CDR1 MNHNS and CDR2 SASEGT. CDR3: CASKDPSNKDTGNTIYF. CDR3 DNA: TGTGCCAGCAAAGACCCGTCAAACAAAGACACTGGAAACACCATATATTTT.

This rearrangement joins TRBV7-2 to TRBJ1-6, with D possibly TRBD1 on 6 matching bases. CDR3 length equals 17 residues. Germline CDR1 and CDR2: SGHTA and FQGNSA. Trimming pared 3 bases from V and 0 bases from J, leaving 12 bases between. This CDR3 is CASSFQGTYSYNSPLHF. The CDR3 nucleotides read TGTGCCAGCAGCTTCCAGGGGACCTACTCCTATAATTCACCCCTCCACTTT.

This clonotype came up many times. This chain joins TRBV12-3 or TRBV12-4 and TRBJ2-3; weak D call: TRBD2 (6 bases). V lost 7 bases and J 5 bases, leaving 13 bases between the germline ends. The length of the CDR3 is 13 residues. The CDR3 DNA sequence: TGTGCCAGCATCAGTGGACTACTAGATACGCAGTATTTT. Its protein is CASISGLLDTQYF.

This sequence joins TRBV2 and TRBJ2-7; TRBD2 matches 7 bases. With V trimmed by 5 bases and J by 2 bases, 6 bases remained unmatched. The CDR3 has 14 amino acids. Germline V lookup: CDR1 SNHLY, CDR2 FYNNEI. The CDR3 here is CASSNPGRPYEQYF. The CDR3 nucleotides read TGTGCCAGCAGTAATCCCGGGAGGCCCTACGAGCAGTACTTC.

This clonotype was seen a few times. The V call is TRBV9, the J call TRBJ2-1; 9 bases line up with TRBD2. The V gene end was trimmed by 7 bases and the J gene end by 6 bases; junction bases not matched to a gene: 14. The CDR3 covers 16 residues. CDR1 is SGDLS, CDR2 YYNGEE, per germline. The CDR3 here is CASGIAGDFRSNEQFF. Here the CDR3 DNA reads TGTGCCAGCGGCATAGCGGGAGACTTCCGTTCCAATGAGCAGTTCTTC. Filled out from reference TRBV9 and TRBJ2-1, the complete variable domain reads DSGVTQTPKHLITATGQRVTLRCSPRSGDLSVYWYQQSLDQGLQFLIQYYNGEERAKGNILERFSAQQFPDLHSELNLSSLELGDSALYFCASGIAGDFRSNEQFFGPGTRLTVL.

The gene calls are TRBV7-8 and TRBJ2-7; D is unclear. Germline lookup yields CDR1 SGHVS and CDR2 FQNEAQ. This CDR3 contains 13 residues. Trimming pared 0 bases from V and 4 bases from J, leaving 7 bases between. The CDR3 DNA reads as TGTGCCAGCAGCTTAGCTGGGTATTACGAGCAGTACTTC. Translated, it gives CASSLAGYYEQYF.

This chain links TRBV28 with TRBJ2-4; D possibly corresponds to TRBD1 (6 bases). Trimming stripped 6 bases from V and 0 bases from J, with 15 bases between. Germline V gives CDR1 MDHEN, CDR2 SYDVKM. The CDR3 loop spans 16 amino acids. CDR3 loop: CASRTQGAGAKNIQYF. CDR3 nucleotide sequence: TGTGCCAGCAGGACACAGGGCGCGGGAGCCAAAAACATTCAGTACTTC.

This clonotype was seen only a few times. V is TRBV11-2 and J is TRBJ2-1; the D gene is possibly TRBD2 (6 bases). The ends were cut back, 5 bases at V and 4 bases at J, with 15 bases in the middle. The germline V gene encodes CDR1 SGHAT and CDR2 FQNNGV. The CDR3 consists of 15 residues. Here the CDR3 reads CASSTTGGLYNEQFF. CDR3 nucleotide sequence: TGTGCCAGCAGCACAACCGGGGGATTGTACAATGAGCAGTTCTTC.

This clonotype was observed a handful of times. This chain joins TRBV6-5 and TRBJ2-5; 8 bases map to TRBD2. Germline V CDR1 and CDR2: MNHEY, SVGAGI. V was pared by 1 base and J by 2 bases, with 6 bases of the junction left unmatched. This CDR3 has 16 residues. The CDR3 region has the DNA TGTGCCAGCAGTTACTATCAACTAGCGGTACAAGAGACCCAGTACTTC. Encoded protein: CASSYYQLAVQETQYF.